The sequence of this T cell receptor beta chain was determined in a study of OX40 agonist ivuxolimab in advanced cancers. A note on this clone: Its specificity is unknown.

This CDR3 spans 15 amino acids. In germline, CDR1 is MDHEN, CDR2 SYDVKM. With 4 bases removed from V and 3 bases from J, the gap between germline ends came to 12 bases. Study outcomes and limitations: Certain nonresponders additionally had low normalized T-cell clonal expansion.

The table came from immunoSEQ multiplex PCR; TCRdb's copy has only in-frame clones and leaves some out. Of roughly 50,000 clones listed, over 70% are singletons. This material consisted of CD4+ or CD8+ T cells sorted from blood, taken in a trial of the OX40 agonist ivuxolimab. The chain is built from TRBV28 and TRBJ2-2; the D gene is possibly TRBD2 (5 bases). The receptor was isolated from an adult with an advanced solid tumor such as melanoma, head and neck, liver or kidney cancer. The CDR3, as DNA: TGTGCCAGCAGTTGGGGAGCGTCTGACACCGGGGAGCTGTTTTTT. Its translation is CASSWGASDTGELFF.